A single sample gave rise to the 20 T cell receptor beta chains below, sequenced in a study of T cell repertoires in cytomegalovirus infection. Their target antigens are unknown. TCRdb called the reads again in MiXCR, with one record for every CDR3 protein. The sample contains some 900,000 distinct CDR3 sequences, about 30% of which appear only once. Sequencing was performed on cultured CD8+ T cells from PBMCs, taken from culture after CMV antigen stimulation. All receptors come from a human donor in good health (CMV status not recorded). Some clones in this sample may be carry-over from other donors' samples.

Worth noting for this clonotype: A read error is possible here, since a much larger clone lies one base away. V gene TRBV27 combines with J gene TRBJ1-4; unclear D gene. The CDR3 has 12 amino acids. Germline CDR1 and CDR2: MNHEY and SMNVEV (reference sequence). V was cut by 0 bases and J by 8 bases, with 4 bases left in between. Written as DNA, the CDR3 is TGTGCCAGCAGTTTATCCCGGGAAAAACTGTTTTTT. It is translated as CASSLSREKLFF.

This chain connects TRBV28 to TRBJ2-1; 11 bases match TRBD2. CDR3 length equals 15 residues. In germline, CDR1 is MDHEN, CDR2 SYDVKM. The V gene end was trimmed by 4 bases and the J gene end by 10 bases; junction bases not matched to a gene: 9. The CDR3 DNA reads TGTGCCAGCAGTTCTCGTGAACTAGCGGGGGAGGAGCAGTTCTTC. It yields the protein CASSSRELAGEEQFF.

This sequence joins TRBV6-4 and TRBJ1-5; D remains unclear. This CDR3 spans 14 amino acids. Germline assignment: CDR1 MRHNA and CDR2 SNTAGT. V lost 3 bases, J lost 0 bases, and 6 bases lay in between. The DNA for the CDR3 is TGTGCCAGCAGTGAGATTAATAGCAATCAGCCCCAGCATTTT. It is translated as CASSEINSNQPQHF.

This chain uses TRBV28 with TRBJ2-7, with 7 bases fitting TRBD1. CDR3 length: 13 residues. Germline V lookup: CDR1 MDHEN, CDR2 SYDVKM. With 8 bases clipped from V and 6 bases from J, the junction kept 10 bases outside the gene matches. DNA for the CDR3: TGTGCCAGCGGGGCTGGTACAGGGGTCGAGCAGTACGTC. It translates to CASGAGTGVEQYV.

This clonotype occurred a few times. The chain links TRBV28 to TRBJ1-5; TRBD1 agrees at 10 bases. Trimming removed 6 bases from V and 4 bases from J; junction bases left unmatched: 15. The CDR3 extends over 18 amino acids. CDR1 is MDHEN, CDR2 SYDVKM, per germline. This CDR3 is CASSSGTGEFIGNQPQHF. The DNA of the CDR3 is TGTGCCAGCAGCTCCGGGACAGGGGAATTCATAGGGAATCAGCCCCAGCATTTT.

This rearrangement joins TRBV5-1 to TRBJ2-5; the D is unclear. Deletions cut 2 bases from V and 1 base from J, with 6 bases between. Looked up from germline, CDR1 is SGHRS and CDR2 is YFSETQ. The CDR3 has 13 amino acids. The CDR3 DNA sequence: TGCGCCAGCAGCTTCAAGCCCCAAGAGACCCAGTACTTC. Translated: CASSFKPQETQYF.

The chain has TRBV6-2 or TRBV6-3 and TRBJ2-2; no clear D gene. Trimming removed 2 bases from V and 6 bases from J, with 4 bases in between. This CDR3 region has 12 residues. Per germline, CDR1 MNHEY and CDR2 SVGEGT. The CDR3 DNA is TGTGCCAGCAGTTACCTAGCCGGGGAGCTGTTTTTT. It translates to CASSYLAGELFF.

The table lists this clonotype with a few counts. The gene calls are TRBV7-9 and TRBJ2-3; TRBD1 matches at 8 bases. Germline V gene sequence: CDR1 SEHNR, CDR2 FQNEAQ (reference sequence). Losses at the gene ends were 0 bases for V and 8 bases for J; bases not matched to a gene: 10. CDR3 length: 16 amino acids. CDR3 DNA: TGTGCCAGCAGCTTAGCGGGCCAGGGGGCGCGAGTTACGCAGTATTTT. This encodes CASSLAGQGARVTQYF.

V gene TRBV7-6 combines with J gene TRBJ2-2; the D gene is possibly TRBD2 (6 bases). Germline V gives CDR1 SGHVS, CDR2 FNYEAQ. The V and J ends lost 5 bases and 1 base respectively, with 14 bases between them. The CDR3 length is 16 residues. The CDR3 region is CASSPKEGMNTGELFF. CDR3 DNA sequence: TGTGCCAGCAGCCCTAAGGAGGGAATGAACACCGGGGAGCTGTTTTTT.

A few counts support this clonotype. The rearrangement links TRBV4-1 to TRBJ1-1, with a possible D match to TRBD1 (5 bases). V dropped 0 bases and J dropped 6 bases, with 17 bases sitting between them. This CDR3 region has 16 residues. Per the germline V gene, CDR1 is MGHRA and CDR2 is YSYEKL. CDR3 residues: CASSQDPGGGVPEAFF. In nucleotides, the CDR3 is TGCGCCAGCAGCCAAGATCCGGGGGGAGGGGTGCCTGAAGCTTTCTTT.

This clonotype was seen only a few times. The CDR3 reads CASSPGLLNYGYTF. The CDR3 DNA follows: TGTGCCAGCAGCCCGGGTCTACTTAACTATGGCTACACCTTC. The chain links TRBV7-9 to TRBJ1-2; D unresolved. Germline V CDR1 and CDR2: SEHNR, FQNEAQ (reference sequence). The V and J ends lost 5 bases and 1 base respectively, with 11 bases between them. CDR3 length: 14 residues.

The J gene is TRBJ2-3, the V gene TRBV7-3; TRBD2 aligns across 9 bases. V shed 2 bases and J 6 bases; nucleotides not matched to a gene: 6. CDR1 and CDR2 (germline): SGHTA, FQGTGA. This CDR3 region has 15 residues. The DNA for the CDR3 is TGTGCCAGCAGCTTATCAGCGGGGGGCAGGGATACGCAGTATTTT. Protein: CASSLSAGGRDTQYF.

The rearrangement uses TRBV24-1 and TRBJ2-2, with D possibly being TRBD2 (6 bases). Trimming stripped 5 bases from V and 1 base from J, with 10 bases between. Germline assignment: CDR1 KGHDR and CDR2 SFDVKD. The CDR3 runs to 15 residues. The CDR3 region is CATSGVGGNTGELFF. CDR3 nucleotides: TGTGCCACCAGTGGCGTGGGGGGGAACACCGGGGAGCTGTTTTTT.

This sequence joins TRBV7-9 and TRBJ2-6; unclear D gene. Looked up from germline, CDR1 is SEHNR and CDR2 is FQNEAQ (reference sequence). The CDR3 totals 16 residues. V lost 1 base to trimming and J lost 0 bases, with 7 bases between them. The CDR3 region is CASSLEGHSGANVLTF. The CDR3 DNA is TGTGCCAGCAGCTTAGAAGGTCACTCTGGGGCCAACGTCCTGACTTTC.

A few counts support this clonotype. The rearrangement links TRBV27 to TRBJ2-7; 9 positions match TRBD1. Germline CDR1 is MNHEY and CDR2 is SMNVEV (reference sequence). Losses at the gene ends were 6 bases for V and 4 bases for J; bases not matched to a gene: 7. This CDR3 is 14 amino acids long. The CDR3 spells CASSYRQGVYEQYF. CDR3 DNA: TGTGCCAGCAGCTACAGACAGGGGGTATACGAGCAGTACTTC.

This clonotype was picked up many times. This chain links TRBV28 with TRBJ2-1; D assignment may be TRBD1 or TRBD2 (5 bases each). The V end lost 3 bases, the J end lost 4 bases, and 13 bases lay between the germline ends. The CDR3 has 15 residues. The germline V gene has CDR1 MDHEN and CDR2 SYDVKM. In nucleotides, the CDR3 is TGTGCCAGCAGTTTGGGAGCAGGGAAATACAATGAGCAGTTCTTC. Its translation: CASSLGAGKYNEQFF.

This clonotype was observed at least ten times. The J gene is TRBJ2-1, the V gene TRBV11-1; the match to TRBD1 covers 9 bases. Germline CDR1 reads SGHAT; CDR2 reads FQDESV (reference sequence). V gave up 7 bases and J gave up 5 bases; unmatched junction bases: 9. The CDR3 totals 15 residues. In nucleotides, the CDR3 is TGTGCCAGCAACCCACAGGGGGCTGGAAACAATGAGCAGTTCTTC. Translating it yields CASNPQGAGNNEQFF.

The chain is built from TRBV6-5 and TRBJ1-2; 7 bases line up with TRBD1. The V gene end was trimmed by 5 bases and the J gene end by 4 bases; junction bases not matched to a gene: 4. This CDR3 contains 13 residues. Germline lookup yields CDR1 MNHEY and CDR2 SVGAGI. The CDR3 is CASSTGQLYGYTF. For the CDR3, the DNA is TGTGCCAGCAGTACGGGACAGCTCTATGGCTACACCTTC.

This chain uses TRBV6-1 with TRBJ1-1; tentative D call: TRBD1 (5 bases). From germline, CDR1 is MNHNS and CDR2 SASEGT. This CDR3 is 11 amino acids long. V lost 8 bases and J 10 bases, leaving 14 bases between the germline ends. The DNA for the CDR3 is TGTGCCAGCCTCGGAGGGACGGGAGCTTTCTTT. Its protein is CASLGGTGAFF.

On this clonotype itself: Being one base from a much bigger clone, this may be a read error. The CDR3 coding sequence is TGTGCCAGCAGTTCGACAGTCCTGAGCACAGATGCGCAGTATTTT. Translation gives CASSSTVLSTDAQYF. The chain carries TRBV7-2 and TRBJ2-3; D might be TRBD1 (5 bases). This CDR3 has 15 amino acids. The V gene's germline CDR1 is SGHTA and CDR2 FQGNSA.